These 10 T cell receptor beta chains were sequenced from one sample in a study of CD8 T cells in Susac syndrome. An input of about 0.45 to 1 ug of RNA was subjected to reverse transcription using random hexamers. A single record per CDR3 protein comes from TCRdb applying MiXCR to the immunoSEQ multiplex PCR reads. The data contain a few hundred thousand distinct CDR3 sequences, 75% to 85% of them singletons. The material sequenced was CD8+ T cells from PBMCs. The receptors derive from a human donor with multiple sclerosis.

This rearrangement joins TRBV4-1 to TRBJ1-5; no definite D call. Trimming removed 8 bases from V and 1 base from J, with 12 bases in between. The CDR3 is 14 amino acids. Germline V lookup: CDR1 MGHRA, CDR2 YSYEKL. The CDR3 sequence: CASGWAASNQPQHF. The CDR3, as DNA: TGCGCCAGCGGGTGGGCAGCGAGCAATCAGCCCCAGCATTTT.

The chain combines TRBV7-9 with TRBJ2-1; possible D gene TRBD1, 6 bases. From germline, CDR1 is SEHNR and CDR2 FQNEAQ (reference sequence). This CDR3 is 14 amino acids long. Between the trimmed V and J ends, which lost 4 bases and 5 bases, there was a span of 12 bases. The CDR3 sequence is CASSYPGHHNEQFF. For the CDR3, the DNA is TGTGCCAGCAGCTATCCGGGACATCACAATGAGCAGTTCTTC.

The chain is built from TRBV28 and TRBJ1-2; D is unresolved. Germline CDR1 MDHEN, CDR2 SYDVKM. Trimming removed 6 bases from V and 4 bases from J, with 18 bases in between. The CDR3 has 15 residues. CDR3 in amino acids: CASSPPTETGYGYTF. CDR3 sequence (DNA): TGTGCCAGCAGCCCTCCCACAGAAACCGGCTATGGCTACACCTTC.

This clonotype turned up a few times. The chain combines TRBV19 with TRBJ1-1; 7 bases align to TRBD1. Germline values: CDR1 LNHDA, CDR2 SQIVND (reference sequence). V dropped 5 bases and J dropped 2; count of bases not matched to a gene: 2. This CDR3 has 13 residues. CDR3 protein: CASSHRGNTEAFF. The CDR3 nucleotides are TGTGCCAGTAGTCACAGGGGAAACACTGAAGCTTTCTTT.

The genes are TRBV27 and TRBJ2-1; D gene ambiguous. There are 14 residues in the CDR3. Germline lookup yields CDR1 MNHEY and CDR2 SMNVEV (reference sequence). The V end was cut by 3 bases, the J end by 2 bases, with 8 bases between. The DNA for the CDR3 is TGTGCCAGCAGTTTTGGCGGAACCTACAATGAGCAGTTCTTC. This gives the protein CASSFGGTYNEQFF.

CDR3 sequence reads: CSAGIGDGGEQYF. Written as DNA, the CDR3 is TGCAGCGCCGGGATCGGTGACGGGGGCGAGCAGTACTTC. The V call is TRBV29-1, the J call TRBJ2-7, with D tentatively TRBD2 (6 bases). The germline gives CDR1 SQVTM, CDR2 ANQGSEA. V lost 7 bases, J lost 6 bases, and 19 bases lay in between. The CDR3 has 13 amino acids.

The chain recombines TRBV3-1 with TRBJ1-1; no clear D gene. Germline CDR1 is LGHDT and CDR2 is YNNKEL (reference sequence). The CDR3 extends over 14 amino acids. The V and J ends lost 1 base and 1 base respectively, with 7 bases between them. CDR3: CASSQGHPNTEAFF. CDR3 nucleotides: TGTGCCAGCAGCCAAGGACACCCGAACACTGAAGCTTTCTTT.

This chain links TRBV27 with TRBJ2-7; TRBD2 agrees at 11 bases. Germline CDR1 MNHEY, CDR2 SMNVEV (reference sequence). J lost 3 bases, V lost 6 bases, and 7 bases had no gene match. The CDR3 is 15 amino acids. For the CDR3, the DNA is TGTGCCAGCAGGATACTAGCGGGAGCGTACTACGAGCAGTACTTC. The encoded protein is CASRILAGAYYEQYF.

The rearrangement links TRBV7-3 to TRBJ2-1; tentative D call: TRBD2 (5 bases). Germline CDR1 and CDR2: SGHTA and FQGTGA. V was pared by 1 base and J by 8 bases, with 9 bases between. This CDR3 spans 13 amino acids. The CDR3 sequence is CASSLRPRDEQFF. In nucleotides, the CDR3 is TGTGCCAGCAGCTTAAGGCCGAGGGATGAGCAGTTCTTC. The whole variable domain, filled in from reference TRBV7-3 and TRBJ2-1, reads GAGVSQTPSNKVTEKGKYVELRCDPISGHTALYWYRQSLGQGPEFLIYFQGTGAADDSGLPNDRFFAVRPEGSVSTLKIQRTERGDSAVYLCASSLRPRDEQFFGPGTRLTVL.

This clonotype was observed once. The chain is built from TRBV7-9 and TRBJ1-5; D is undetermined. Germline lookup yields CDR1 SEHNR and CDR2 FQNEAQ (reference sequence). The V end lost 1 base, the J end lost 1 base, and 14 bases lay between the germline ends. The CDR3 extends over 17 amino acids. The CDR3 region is CASSLGPPGPSNQPQHF. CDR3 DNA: TGTGCCAGCAGCTTAGGGCCCCCTGGACCCAGCAATCAGCCCCAGCATTTT. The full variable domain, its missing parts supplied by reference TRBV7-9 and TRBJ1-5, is DTGVSQNPRHKITKRGQNVTFRCDPISEHNRLYWYRQTLGQGPEFLTYFQNEAQLEKSRLLSDRFSAERPKGSFSTLEIQRTEQGDSAMYLCASSLGPPGPSNQPQHFGDGTRLSIL.